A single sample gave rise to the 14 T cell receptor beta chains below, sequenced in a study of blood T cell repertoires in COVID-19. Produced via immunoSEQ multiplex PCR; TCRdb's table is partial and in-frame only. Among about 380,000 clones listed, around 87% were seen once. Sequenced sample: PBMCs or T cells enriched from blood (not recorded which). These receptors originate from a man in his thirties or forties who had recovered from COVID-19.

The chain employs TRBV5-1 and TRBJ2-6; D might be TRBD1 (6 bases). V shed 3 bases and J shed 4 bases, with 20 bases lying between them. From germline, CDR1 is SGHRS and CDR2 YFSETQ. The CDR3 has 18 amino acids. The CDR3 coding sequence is TGCGCCAGCAGCTCAGACAGGACATACGTTCCAGGGGCCAACGTCCTGACTTTC. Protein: CASSSDRTYVPGANVLTF.

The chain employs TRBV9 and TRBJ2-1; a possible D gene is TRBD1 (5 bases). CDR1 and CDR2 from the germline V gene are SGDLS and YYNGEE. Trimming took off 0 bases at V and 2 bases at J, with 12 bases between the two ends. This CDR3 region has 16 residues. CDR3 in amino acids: CASSVGHVGPYNEQFF. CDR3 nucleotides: TGTGCCAGCAGCGTAGGCCATGTGGGGCCCTACAATGAGCAGTTCTTC.

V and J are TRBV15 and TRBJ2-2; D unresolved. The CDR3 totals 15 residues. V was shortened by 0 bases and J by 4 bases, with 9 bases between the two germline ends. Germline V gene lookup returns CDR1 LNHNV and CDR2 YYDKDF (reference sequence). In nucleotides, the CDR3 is TGTGCCACCAGCAGAGATCTTGCGTTCACCGGGGAGCTGTTTTTT. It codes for CATSRDLAFTGELFF. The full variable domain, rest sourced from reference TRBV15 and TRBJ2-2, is DAMVIQNPRYQVTQFGKPVTLSCSQTLNHNVMYWYQQKSSQAPKLLFHYYDKDFNNEADTPDNFQSRRPNTSFCFLDIRSPGLGDTAMYLCATSRDLAFTGELFFGEGSRLTVL.

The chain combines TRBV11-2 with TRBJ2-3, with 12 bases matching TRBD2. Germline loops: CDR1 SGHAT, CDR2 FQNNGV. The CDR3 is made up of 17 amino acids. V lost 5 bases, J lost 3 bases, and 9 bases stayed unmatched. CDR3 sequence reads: CASSPDGLAGRTDTQYF. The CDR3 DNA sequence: TGTGCCAGCAGCCCCGACGGACTAGCGGGGAGGACAGATACGCAGTATTTT.

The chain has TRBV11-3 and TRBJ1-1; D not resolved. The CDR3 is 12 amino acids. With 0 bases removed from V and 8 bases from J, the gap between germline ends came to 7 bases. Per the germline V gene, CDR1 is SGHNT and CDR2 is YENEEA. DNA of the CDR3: TGTGCCAGCAGCTTAGAGGGCAGGGAAGCTTTCTTT. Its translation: CASSLEGREAFF. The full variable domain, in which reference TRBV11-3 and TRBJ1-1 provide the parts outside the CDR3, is EAGVVQSPRYKIIEKKQPVAFWCNPISGHNTLYWYLQNLGQGPELLIRYENEEAVDDSQLPKDRFSAERLKGVDSTLKIQPAELGDSAVYLCASSLEGREAFFGQGTRLTVV.

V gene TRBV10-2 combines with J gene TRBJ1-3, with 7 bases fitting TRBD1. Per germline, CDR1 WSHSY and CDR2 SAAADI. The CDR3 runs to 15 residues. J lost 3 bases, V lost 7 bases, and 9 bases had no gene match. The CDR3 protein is CASTFDRDGGNTIYF. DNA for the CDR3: TGCGCCAGCACCTTTGACAGGGACGGTGGAAACACCATATATTTT.

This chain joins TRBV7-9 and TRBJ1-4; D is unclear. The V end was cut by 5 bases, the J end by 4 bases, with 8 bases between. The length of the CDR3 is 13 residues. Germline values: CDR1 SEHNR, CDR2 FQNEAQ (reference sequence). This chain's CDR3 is CASSTSNNEKLFF. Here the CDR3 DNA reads TGTGCCAGCAGCACCAGTAATAATGAAAAACTGTTTTTT.

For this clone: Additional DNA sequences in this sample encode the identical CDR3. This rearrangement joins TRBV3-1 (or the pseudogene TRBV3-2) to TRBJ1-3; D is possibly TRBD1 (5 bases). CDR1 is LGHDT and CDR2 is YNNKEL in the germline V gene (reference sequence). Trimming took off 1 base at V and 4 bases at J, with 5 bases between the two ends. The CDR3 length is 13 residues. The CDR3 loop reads CASSQAGGNTIYF. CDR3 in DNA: TGTGCCAGCAGCCAAGCAGGGGGAAACACCATATATTTT.

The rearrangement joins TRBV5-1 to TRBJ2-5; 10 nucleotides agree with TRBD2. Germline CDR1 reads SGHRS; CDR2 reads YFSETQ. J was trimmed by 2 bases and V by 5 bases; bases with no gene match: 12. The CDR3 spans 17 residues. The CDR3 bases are TGCGCCAGCAGATGGGAGCTAGCGGGGGCTAAACAAGAGACCCAGTACTTC. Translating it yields CASRWELAGAKQETQYF.

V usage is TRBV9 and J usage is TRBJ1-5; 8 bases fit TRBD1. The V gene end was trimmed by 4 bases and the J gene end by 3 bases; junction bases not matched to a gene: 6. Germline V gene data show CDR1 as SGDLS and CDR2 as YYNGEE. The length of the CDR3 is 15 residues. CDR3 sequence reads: CASSTGQGNNQPQHF. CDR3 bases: TGTGCCAGCAGCACCGGACAGGGAAACAATCAGCCCCAGCATTTT.

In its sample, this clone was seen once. The CDR3: CAINGDTVGNTIYF. The CDR3 nucleotides read TGTGCCATTAACGGGGACACTGTGGGAAACACCATATATTTT. The gene calls are TRBV10-3 and TRBJ1-3, with D possibly being TRBD1 (6 bases). Trimming cost V 9 bases and J 4 bases, with 16 bases left between them. From germline, CDR1 is ENHRY and CDR2 SYGVKD. There are 14 residues in the CDR3.

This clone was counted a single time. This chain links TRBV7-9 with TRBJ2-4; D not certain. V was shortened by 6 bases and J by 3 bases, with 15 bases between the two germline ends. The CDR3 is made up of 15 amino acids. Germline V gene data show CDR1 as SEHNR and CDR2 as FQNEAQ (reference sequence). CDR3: CASSSKITGKNIQYF. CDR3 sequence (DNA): TGTGCCAGCAGTTCGAAAATTACGGGCAAAAACATTCAGTACTTC.

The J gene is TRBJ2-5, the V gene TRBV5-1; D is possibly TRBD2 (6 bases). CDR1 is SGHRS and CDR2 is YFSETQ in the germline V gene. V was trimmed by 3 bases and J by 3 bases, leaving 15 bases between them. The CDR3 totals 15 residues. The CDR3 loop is CASSWAGSQEETQYF. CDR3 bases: TGCGCCAGCAGCTGGGCGGGGTCCCAGGAAGAGACCCAGTACTTC.

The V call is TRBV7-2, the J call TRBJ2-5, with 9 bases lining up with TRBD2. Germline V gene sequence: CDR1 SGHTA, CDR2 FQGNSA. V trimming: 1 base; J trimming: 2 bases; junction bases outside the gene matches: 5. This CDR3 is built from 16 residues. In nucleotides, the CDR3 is TGTGCCAGCAGCTTAGGGATTAGCGGGGGTCAAGAGACCCAGTACTTC. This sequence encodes CASSLGISGGQETQYF.